This T cell receptor beta chain was captured in a study of cytomegalovirus exposure and HLA in healthy donors. This CDR3 comprises 14 residues. The V gene end was trimmed by 7 bases and the J gene end by 7 bases; junction bases not matched to a gene: 7. Germline-derived CDR1 and CDR2 are MNHEY and SMNVEV (reference sequence). With 60 Vbeta and 13 Jbeta primers, the PCR was carried out. In the authors' methods: Roughly 10 million shared chains were among some 80 million unique TCR beta chains counted in a later analysis. Repertoires were generated with immunoSEQ multiplex PCR, while TCRdb's copy carries only in-frame clones and drops some. For V, J and clone size, that table is used; D and trimming come from the DNA. The sample consists of about 180,000 clones, approximately 81% of them appearing once.

The TCR sequence derives from a woman in her 30s in good health and CMV-seronegative. Material: PBMCs. The rearrangement links TRBV27 to TRBJ1-6; 7 nucleotides match TRBD1. The CDR3 coding sequence is TGTGCCAGCAACAAGGGGGCGTACAATTCACCCCTCCACTTT. Its protein is CASNKGAYNSPLHF.